This T cell receptor beta chain was found in a study of shared clonotypes between healthy human individuals (dated by TCRdb to between 2020 and 2021). Regarding the study in general: The cohort comprised a couple of women and a few men aged 18 to 49 years. For each donor, three plates each were used for CD4 naive and CD4 memory, two plates were used for CD8 naive, and one plate was used for CD8 memory. To estimate repertoire size and how much clonotype sharing occurs between individuals, the study deeply sequenced the blood TCR repertoires of five healthy adults. Different laboratories and diverse techniques were used to prepare libraries and sequence TCR repertoires, to increase sequencing depth and limit assay-specific biases. Each donor's leukapheresis produced roughly between roughly 0.94 and 9.5 billion PBMCs.

Using the deep immunoSEQ assay, multiplex PCR amplified TCR CDR3 regions from genomic DNA. Extracted genomic DNA from each cell subset was spread evenly across all wells of several immunoSEQ 96-well plates, with each plate serving as a replicate. For sorted subsets, each replicate PCR was loaded with 200 ng genomic DNA, equivalent to 30,000 or so T cell genomes. Purified libraries were quantified with a Qubit 3.0 fluorometer, sized on a Bioanalyzer 2100, and re-quantified with the KAPA Library Quantification kit. Each immunoSEQ 96-well plate was sequenced on its own single-read 150-cycle Illumina NextSeq 550 flow cell. Regarding the original processing steps: Because the immunoSEQ output held only junctional sequences and lacked quality scores, the filtering could not match the filtering applied to full-length reads. To assign V/J genes and CDR3, sequences were annotated against IMGT germline references using PyIR, a Python wrapper for IgBLAST v1.9. Any read was removed if the V/J assignment was weak (E-value above 1e-6), the CDR3 was missing, or the read contained stop codons, out-of-frame junctions, or ambiguous translated residues. A V3J clonotype was defined by an identical inferred V gene, J gene, and CDR3 amino acid sequence. Percentage overlap between repertoires was computed as shared unique clonotypes divided by the size of the smaller repertoire. RTK rarefaction, the Chao1 estimator, and Recon v2.1 estimates of unobserved clonotypes were used to assess repertoire richness. For all TCRbeta clonotypes obtained by the gDNA method from four donors, generation probabilities were computed with OLGA. TCRdb limited this immuneACCESS table to in-frame rearrangements with V and J called. A share of clones is missing; checked studies link under half to unresolved V genes, and the rest is unexplained. D and trimming were read from the DNA, whereas the V and J calls and clone size are those reported in that table. The sample has approximately 640,000 clones on record, 90% of them singletons. The biggest ten clones account for approximately 35% of the sample.

This clone was detected only once. Its antigen is currently not known. The record has no base qualities; no much larger clone is one base away. Donors were healthy HIV-negative adults with no recently reported acute infections or vaccinations. Every donor was a Caucasian adult living in Nashville, Tennessee, USA. CD8 memory samples combined magnetically selected CD45RO+ cells with CCR7-negative CD45RA+ effector memory (TemRA) cells. Blood was obtained by leukapheresis, after which PBMCs were separated by Ficoll-Histopaque density gradient centrifugation and cryopreserved in liquid nitrogen vapor phase. Purity and quantity of every magnetically sorted T cell population were checked by analytical flow cytometry. Each sorted fraction had its genomic DNA isolated and then quantified by UV absorbance on a Nanodrop 2000c. Here is what the overall study found, with its caveats: Even with the large sequencing depth, rarefaction of the sorted-subset datasets indicated that sequencing was incomplete. Pairwise subsampling indicated that sequencing depth was expected to affect the degree of clonotype sharing among donors. Approximately 5% of naive CD4, approximately 3.7% of naive CD8, about 2.1% of memory CD4, and around 0.42% of memory CD8 clonotypes were shared across several donors. The genetic and exposure-history diversity represented was limited by the small number of donors. Sampling was restricted to blood, and TCR repertoires in tissues likely differ from the TCR repertoires found in blood. Estimated clonotype richness was generally larger for naive than for memory subsets. Clonotypes shared by all four sorted-subset donors showed higher generation probabilities than non-shared clonotypes.

Measured from the cysteine to the phenylalanine, the CDR3 is 16 residues long. Only CDR3 DNA remains: 48 bases, in frame from the first base. The germline V gene sets CDR1 to MDHEN and CDR2 to SYDVKM. V sheds 6 bases and J sheds 0 bases, leaving 14 bases between their ends. This chain joins TRBV28 to TRBJ1-4; a confident D gene designation cannot be given. Sequencing was performed on memory CD8+ T cells from PBMCs. The cell subset or site label corresponds to: CD45RO+ cells pooled with CCR7-negative TemRA cells. This TCR was sampled from a young man in good health. Some clones in this sample may be carry-over from other donors' samples. The base sequence is TGTGCCAGCAGCCCAATCACGTTCTCAACTAATGAAAAACTGTTTTTT. Its protein is CASSPITFSTNEKLFF.